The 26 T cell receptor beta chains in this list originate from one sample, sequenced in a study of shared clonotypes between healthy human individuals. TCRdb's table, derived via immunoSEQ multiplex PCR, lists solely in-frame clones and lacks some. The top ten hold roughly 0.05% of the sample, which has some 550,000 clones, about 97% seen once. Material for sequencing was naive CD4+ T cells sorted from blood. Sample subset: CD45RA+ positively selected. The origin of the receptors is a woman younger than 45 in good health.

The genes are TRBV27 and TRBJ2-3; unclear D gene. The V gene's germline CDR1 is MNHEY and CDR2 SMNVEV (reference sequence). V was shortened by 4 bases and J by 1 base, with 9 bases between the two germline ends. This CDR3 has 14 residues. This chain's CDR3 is CASSSPLGTDTQYF. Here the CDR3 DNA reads TGTGCCAGCAGTTCCCCCTTGGGCACAGATACGCAGTATTTT.

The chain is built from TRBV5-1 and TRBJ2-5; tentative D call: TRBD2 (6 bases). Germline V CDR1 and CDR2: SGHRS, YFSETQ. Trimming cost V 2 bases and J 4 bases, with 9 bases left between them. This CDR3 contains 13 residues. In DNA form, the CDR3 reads TGCGCCAGCAGCTTCGCGGGGTCAGAGACCCAGTACTTC. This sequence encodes CASSFAGSETQYF.

The CDR3 nucleotides are TGTGCCAGCAGCTTGGTGGGCACAGGTTACAATGAGCAGTTCTTC. Translating it yields CASSLVGTGYNEQFF. This rearrangement joins TRBV5-8 to TRBJ2-1; D is perhaps TRBD1 (5 bases). The V end was cut by 0 bases, the J end by 4 bases, with 11 bases between. This CDR3 is 15 amino acids long. Germline V gives CDR1 SGHTS, CDR2 YDEGEE.

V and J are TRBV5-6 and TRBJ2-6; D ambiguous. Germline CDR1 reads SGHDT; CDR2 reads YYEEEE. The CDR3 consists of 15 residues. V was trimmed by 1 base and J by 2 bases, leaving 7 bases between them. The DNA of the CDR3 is TGTGCCAGCAGCTTGCGTCACCCTGGGGCCAACGTCCTGACTTTC. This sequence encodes CASSLRHPGANVLTF.

The CDR3 coding sequence is TGCGCCAGCAGCCCTGGCGGGTTCTCAATCTACGAGCAGTACTTC. Translated, it gives CASSPGGFSIYEQYF. This rearrangement joins TRBV5-1 to TRBJ2-7; D is perhaps TRBD2 (5 bases). Deletions cut 4 bases from V and 3 bases from J, with 17 bases between. There are 15 residues in the CDR3. Germline-derived CDR1 and CDR2 are SGHRS and YFSETQ. The variable domain in full, completed from reference TRBV5-1 and TRBJ2-7, reads KAGVTQTPRYLIKTRGQQVTLSCSPISGHRSVSWYQQTPGQGLQFLFEYFSETQRNKGNFPGRFSGRQFSNSRSEMNVSTLELGDSALYLCASSPGGFSIYEQYFGPGTRLTVT.

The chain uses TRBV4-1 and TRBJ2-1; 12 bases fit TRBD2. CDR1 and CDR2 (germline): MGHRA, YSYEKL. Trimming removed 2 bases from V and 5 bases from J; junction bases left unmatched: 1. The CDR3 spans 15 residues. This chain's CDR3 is CASSQRTSGNNEQFF. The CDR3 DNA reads TGCGCCAGCAGCCAACGGACTAGCGGGAACAATGAGCAGTTCTTC.

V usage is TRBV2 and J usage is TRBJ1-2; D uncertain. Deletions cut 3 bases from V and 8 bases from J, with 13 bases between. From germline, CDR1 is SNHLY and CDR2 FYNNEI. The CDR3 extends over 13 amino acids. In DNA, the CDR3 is TGTGCCAGCAGTGACAGGCCGCTCCTCGGCTACACCTTC. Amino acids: CASSDRPLLGYTF.

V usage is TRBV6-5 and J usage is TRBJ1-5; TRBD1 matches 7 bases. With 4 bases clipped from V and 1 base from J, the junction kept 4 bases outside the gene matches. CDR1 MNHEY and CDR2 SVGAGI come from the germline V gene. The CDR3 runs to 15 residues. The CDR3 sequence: CASSSVQGSNQPQHF. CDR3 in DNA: TGTGCCAGCAGTTCCGTACAGGGGAGCAATCAGCCCCAGCATTTT.

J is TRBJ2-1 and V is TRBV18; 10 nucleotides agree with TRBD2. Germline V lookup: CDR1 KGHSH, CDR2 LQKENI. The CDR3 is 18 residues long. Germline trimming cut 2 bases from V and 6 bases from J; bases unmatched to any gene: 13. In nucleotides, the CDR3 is TGTGCCAGCTCACCAGCTAGCGGGAGTACCCCCCTAGGCAATGAGCAGTTCTTC. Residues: CASSPASGSTPLGNEQFF.

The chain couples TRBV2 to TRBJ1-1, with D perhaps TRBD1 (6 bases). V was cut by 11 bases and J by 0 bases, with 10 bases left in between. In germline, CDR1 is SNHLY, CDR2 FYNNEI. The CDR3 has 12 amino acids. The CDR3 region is CAGTSMNTEAFF. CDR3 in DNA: TGTGCCGGGACAAGTATGAACACTGAAGCTTTCTTT.

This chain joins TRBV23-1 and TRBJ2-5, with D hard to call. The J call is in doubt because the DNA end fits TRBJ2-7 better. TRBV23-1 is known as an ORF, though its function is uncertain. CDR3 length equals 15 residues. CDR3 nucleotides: TGCGCCAGCAGTCAATCGGTCGGAGACTCCTACGAGCAGTACTTC. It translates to CASSQSVGDSYEQYF.

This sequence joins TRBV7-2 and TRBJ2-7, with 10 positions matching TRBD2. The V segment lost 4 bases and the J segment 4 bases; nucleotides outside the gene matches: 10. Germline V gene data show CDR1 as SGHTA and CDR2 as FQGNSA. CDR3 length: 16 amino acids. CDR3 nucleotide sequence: TGTGCCAGCAGCTACGTAGCGGGAGGCGTGAGGTACGAGCAGTACTTC. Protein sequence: CASSYVAGGVRYEQYF.

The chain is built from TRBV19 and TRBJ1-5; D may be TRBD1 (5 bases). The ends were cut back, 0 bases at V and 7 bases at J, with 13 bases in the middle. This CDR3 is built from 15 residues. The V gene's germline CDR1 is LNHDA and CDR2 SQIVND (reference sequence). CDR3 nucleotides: TGTGCCAGTAGTATAGAGGGGGTCTCGGGGCAGCCCCAGCATTTT. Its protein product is CASSIEGVSGQPQHF.

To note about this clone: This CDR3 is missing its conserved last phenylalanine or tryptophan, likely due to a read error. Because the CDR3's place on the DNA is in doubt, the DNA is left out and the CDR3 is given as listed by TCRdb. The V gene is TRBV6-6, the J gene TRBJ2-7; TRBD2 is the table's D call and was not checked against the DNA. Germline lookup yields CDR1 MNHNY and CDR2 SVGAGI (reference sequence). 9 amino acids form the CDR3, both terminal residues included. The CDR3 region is CATPGTPRN.

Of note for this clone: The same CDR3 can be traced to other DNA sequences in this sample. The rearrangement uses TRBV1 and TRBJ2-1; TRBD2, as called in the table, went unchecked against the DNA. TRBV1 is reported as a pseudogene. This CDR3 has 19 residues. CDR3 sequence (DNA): TGCACCAGCAGCCTCAGGGTGGATAGTTCTAGCGGACCCTATAATGAGCAGTTCTTC. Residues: CTSSLRVDSSSGPYNEQFF.

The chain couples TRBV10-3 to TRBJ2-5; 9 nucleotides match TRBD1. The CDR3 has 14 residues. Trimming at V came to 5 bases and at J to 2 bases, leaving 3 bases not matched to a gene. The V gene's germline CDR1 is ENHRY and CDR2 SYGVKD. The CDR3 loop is CAISSGTGQETQYF. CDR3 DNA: TGTGCCATCAGTTCCGGGACAGGGCAAGAGACCCAGTACTTC.

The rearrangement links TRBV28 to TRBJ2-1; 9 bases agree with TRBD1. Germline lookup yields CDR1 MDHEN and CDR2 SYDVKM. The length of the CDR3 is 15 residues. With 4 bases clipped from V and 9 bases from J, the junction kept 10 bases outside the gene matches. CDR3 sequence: CASSSTGTGFPEQFF. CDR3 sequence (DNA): TGTGCCAGCAGTTCCACCGGGACAGGGTTTCCTGAGCAGTTCTTC.

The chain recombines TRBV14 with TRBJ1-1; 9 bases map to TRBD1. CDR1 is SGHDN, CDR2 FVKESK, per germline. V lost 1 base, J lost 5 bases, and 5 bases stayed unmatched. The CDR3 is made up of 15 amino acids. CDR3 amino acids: CASSQVYRGRTEAFF. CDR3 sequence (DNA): TGTGCCAGCAGCCAAGTATACAGGGGGCGGACTGAAGCTTTCTTT.

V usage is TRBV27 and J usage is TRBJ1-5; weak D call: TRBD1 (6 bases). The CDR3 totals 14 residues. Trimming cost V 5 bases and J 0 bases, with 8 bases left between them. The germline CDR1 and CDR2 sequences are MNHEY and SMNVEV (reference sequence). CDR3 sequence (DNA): TGTGCCAGCAGTCCAGGGGATAGCAATCAGCCCCAGCATTTT. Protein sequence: CASSPGDSNQPQHF.

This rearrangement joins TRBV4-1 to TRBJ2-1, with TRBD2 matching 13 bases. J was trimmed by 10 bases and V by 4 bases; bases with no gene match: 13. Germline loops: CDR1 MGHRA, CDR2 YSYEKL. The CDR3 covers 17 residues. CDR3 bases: TGCGCCAGCAGCCTGGGACTAGCGGGATGGCCTCGAGGGGAGCAGTTCTTC. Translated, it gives CASSLGLAGWPRGEQFF.

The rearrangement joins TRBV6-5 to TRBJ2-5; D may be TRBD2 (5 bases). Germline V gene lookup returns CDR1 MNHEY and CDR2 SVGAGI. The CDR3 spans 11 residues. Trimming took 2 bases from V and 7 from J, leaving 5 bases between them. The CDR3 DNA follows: TGTGCCAGCAGTTACGCGGGGACCCAGTACTTC. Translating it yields CASSYAGTQYF.

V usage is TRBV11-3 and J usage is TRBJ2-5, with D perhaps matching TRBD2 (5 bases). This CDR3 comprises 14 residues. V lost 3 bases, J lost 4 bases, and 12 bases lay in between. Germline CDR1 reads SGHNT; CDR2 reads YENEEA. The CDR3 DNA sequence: TGTGCCAGCAGCTTGGCGGGCCTGCGAGAGACCCAGTACTTC. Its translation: CASSLAGLRETQYF.

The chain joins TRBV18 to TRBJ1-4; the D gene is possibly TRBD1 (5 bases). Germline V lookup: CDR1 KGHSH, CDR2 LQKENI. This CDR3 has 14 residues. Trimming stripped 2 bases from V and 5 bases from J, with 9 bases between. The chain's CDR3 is CASSPWGDNEKLFF. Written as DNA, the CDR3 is TGTGCCAGCTCACCATGGGGGGACAATGAAAAACTGTTTTTT.

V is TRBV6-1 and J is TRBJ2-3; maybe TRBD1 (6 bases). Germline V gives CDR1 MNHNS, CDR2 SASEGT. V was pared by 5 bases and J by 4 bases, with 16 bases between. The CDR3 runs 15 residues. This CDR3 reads CASSLQGSLPDTQYF. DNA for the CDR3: TGTGCCAGCAGTCTACAGGGCTCCCTCCCAGATACGCAGTATTTT.

CDR3 DNA: TGTGCCAGCAGGAAACAGGGGGCCTTGAACACTGAAGCTTTCTTT. As protein: CASRKQGALNTEAFF. The chain links TRBV6-1 to TRBJ1-1, with TRBD1 matching 9 bases. The V segment lost 6 bases and the J segment 0 bases; nucleotides outside the gene matches: 5. The CDR3 contains 15 residues. Germline assignment: CDR1 MNHNS and CDR2 SASEGT.

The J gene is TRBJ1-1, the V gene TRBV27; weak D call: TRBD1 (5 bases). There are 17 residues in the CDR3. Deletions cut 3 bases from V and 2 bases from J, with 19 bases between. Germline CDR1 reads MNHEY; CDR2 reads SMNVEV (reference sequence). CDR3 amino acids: CASSFSLKGPRNTEAFF. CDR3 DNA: TGTGCCAGCAGTTTTTCTCTTAAGGGGCCCAGAAACACTGAAGCTTTCTTT.